A single sample gave rise to the 20 T cell receptor beta chains below, sequenced in a study of CDR3 diversity in severe acne. TCRdb reanalysed the PCR reads using MiXCR and keeps one entry per CDR3 protein. The data contain 79,000 or so distinct CDR3 sequences, 45% to 55% of them singletons. Sequencing input: blood. The receptor source for this set is a male donor with severe acne vulgaris.

CDR3 sequence reads: CASSQEGVSPARADTQYF. The CDR3 DNA follows: TGCGCCAGCAGCCAAGAAGGGGTCAGCCCCGCTCGCGCAGATACGCAGTATTTT. The J gene is TRBJ2-3, the V gene TRBV4-1, with D perhaps TRBD1 (5 bases). The CDR3 spans 18 residues. Germline CDR1 MGHRA, CDR2 YSYEKL. The germline V and J ends were trimmed by 0 bases and 4 bases, with 20 bases remaining between them.

About this clonotype: A much bigger clone sits one base away, suggesting this may be a read error. The chain employs TRBV15 and TRBJ2-5; the D call may be TRBD1 or TRBD2 (6 bases each). There are 14 residues in the CDR3. The germline V gene has CDR1 LNHNV and CDR2 YYDKDF (reference sequence). With 1 base removed from V and 7 bases from J, the gap between germline ends came to 13 bases. In DNA, the CDR3 is TGTGCCACCAGCAGAGCGGGGGCGGAAGGGACCCAGTACTTC. Translated: CATSRAGAEGTQYF.

This chain connects TRBV20-1 to TRBJ2-7; TRBD1 aligns across 9 bases. Germline V gene sequence: CDR1 DFQATT, CDR2 SNEGSKA (reference sequence). Germline trimming cut 4 bases from V and 5 bases from J; bases unmatched to any gene: 9. The CDR3 extends over 14 amino acids. CDR3 DNA sequence: TGCAGTGCTAACTCCGGGACAGGGATAGACGAGCAGTACTTC. This translates into CSANSGTGIDEQYF.

The V gene is TRBV29-1, the J gene TRBJ2-7, with TRBD1 matching 7 bases. The CDR3 consists of 12 residues. V lost 6 bases to trimming and J lost 3 bases; unmatched junction nucleotides: 5. Germline V gene lookup returns CDR1 SQVTM and CDR2 ANQGSEA. This chain's CDR3 is CSVTGSYYEQYF. The CDR3 region has the DNA TGCAGCGTGACAGGGTCGTACTACGAGCAGTACTTC.

This clonotype was observed at least ten times. The chain recombines TRBV25-1 with TRBJ1-5; a weak D match, TRBD1 (6 bases). The CDR3 sequence is 13 residues long. V lost 6 bases, J lost 1 base, and 7 bases lay in between. From germline, CDR1 is MGHDK and CDR2 SYGVNS. The CDR3 bases are TGTGCCAGCAGCACAGGGAGCAATCAGCCCCAGCATTTT. It translates to CASSTGSNQPQHF.

This clonotype appeared a few times. It is unclear where the CDR3 begins or ends on the DNA, so no DNA is shown, and the CDR3 is as TCRdb lists it. The chain combines TRBV6-1 with TRBJ1-1. The length of the CDR3 is 20 amino acids, counting both ends. The germline gives CDR1 MNHNS, CDR2 SASEGT. The CDR3 sequence is CASSPTGVRYEQYFGPEAFF.

Turning to this clonotype: The CDR3 carries no conserved terminal phenylalanine or tryptophan, so it likely arises from a read error. Because the CDR3's place on the DNA is in doubt, the DNA is left out and the CDR3 is given as listed by TCRdb. CDR3 residues: CASSTSGRFYNEQTP. The rearrangement joins TRBV7-2 to TRBJ2-1. With termini counted, the CDR3 has 15 amino acids. Germline-derived CDR1 and CDR2 are SGHTA and FQGNSA.

This chain links TRBV25-1 with TRBJ2-7, with TRBD1 matching over 8 bases. CDR1 is MGHDK, CDR2 SYGVNS, per germline. V lost 5 bases to trimming and J lost 7 bases; unmatched junction nucleotides: 4. The CDR3 covers 12 residues. CDR3 DNA: TGTGCCAGCAGTTGGCAGGGGGCAGAGCAGTACTTC. This encodes CASSWQGAEQYF.

Concerning this clonotype: A much larger clone sits a single nucleotide away, making a read error possible. J is TRBJ1-5 and V is TRBV15; D possibly corresponds to TRBD1 (5 bases). Looked up from germline, CDR1 is LNHNV and CDR2 is YYDKDF (reference sequence). This CDR3 is 16 amino acids long. As DNA, the CDR3 is TGTGCCACCAGCAGAGTCCAGGGACTAAGCACTCAGCCCCAGCATTTT. Residues: CATSRVQGLSTQPQHF.

This clonotype has more than one count but fewer than ten. The CDR3, as DNA: TGTGCCAGCAGCTTAGTGGCCGCGGAAACAACGTACCAAGAGACCCAGTACTTC. This sequence encodes CASSLVAAETTYQETQYF. The chain is built from TRBV13 and TRBJ2-5; D remains unclear. Germline V gene lookup returns CDR1 PRHDT and CDR2 FYEKMQ (reference sequence). The CDR3 is 18 amino acids. Trimming pared 1 base from V and 0 bases from J, leaving 18 bases between.

As for this clonotype: An end of the junction does not agree with germline; a read error may underlie this. This chain connects TRBV7-8 to TRBJ2-5; D gene unclear. CDR1 is SGHVS and CDR2 is FQNEAQ in the germline V gene. The CDR3 runs to 14 residues. The CDR3 coding sequence is TGCGCCAGCAGCCAGACGTCCTCTGAAGAGACCCGGTACTTC. This gives the protein CASSQTSSEETRYF.

This chain links TRBV15 with TRBJ2-7; the match to TRBD1 covers 8 bases. Germline V gene data show CDR1 as LNHNV and CDR2 as YYDKDF (reference sequence). Trimming at V came to 3 bases and at J to 6 bases, leaving 19 bases not matched to a gene. There are 18 residues in the CDR3. The chain's CDR3 is CATSRQPGTGDSRGEQYF. The CDR3 DNA reads TGTGCCACCAGCAGGCAACCCGGGACAGGCGACTCCCGTGGCGAGCAGTACTTC.

Concerning this clonotype itself: Mismatch with germline at one junction end may stem from a read error. This chain connects TRBV7-3 to TRBJ1-6; tentatively, D is TRBD1 (5 bases). CDR1 is SGHTA, CDR2 FQGTGA, per germline. The CDR3 runs to 15 residues. The CDR3 loop is CASSATRGHYSPPHF. The DNA for the CDR3 is TGTGCCAGCAGCGCCACGAGAGGACATTATTCCCCCCCCCACTTT.

This chain joins TRBV20-1 and TRBJ2-5, with D possibly being TRBD2 (6 bases). Germline values: CDR1 DFQATT, CDR2 SNEGSKA (reference sequence). Trimming took off 7 bases at V and 13 bases at J, with 13 bases between the two ends. This CDR3 contains 9 residues. The CDR3 sequence: CSVGSPRYF. DNA of the CDR3: TGCAGTGTCGGGAGCCCACGGTACTTC.

This clonotype was recorded at least ten times. The chain combines TRBV2 with TRBJ2-7; D may be TRBD2 (7 bases). The V end was cut by 5 bases, the J end by 2 bases, with 16 bases between. CDR3 length: 15 residues. The germline CDR1 and CDR2 sequences are SNHLY and FYNNEI. CDR3 loop: CASSSGGQNPYEQYF. CDR3 in DNA: TGTGCCAGCAGTTCGGGAGGACAGAACCCCTACGAGCAGTACTTC.

The chain combines TRBV25-1 with TRBJ2-2, with 12 bases identical to TRBD2. The CDR3 is 16 residues long. The junction had 4 bases not matched to a gene; V was cut back by 2 bases and J by 6 bases. CDR1 MGHDK and CDR2 SYGVNS come from the germline V gene. CDR3 sequence reads: CASSEPSGRDPGELFF. CDR3 bases: TGTGCCAGCAGTGAACCTAGCGGGAGGGATCCCGGGGAGCTGTTTTTT.

In its sample, this clonotype was seen a few times. The chain joins TRBV7-2 to TRBJ2-5; the match to TRBD2 covers 10 bases. After removal of 0 bases from V and 5 bases from J, the junction contained 0 bases not matched to a gene. This CDR3 is 14 amino acids long. Germline CDR1 SGHTA, CDR2 FQGNSA. The CDR3 sequence is CASSLAGLAETQYF. The CDR3 DNA sequence: TGTGCCAGCAGCTTAGCGGGACTAGCGGAGACCCAGTACTTC.

This clonotype showed up just once. The chain couples TRBV29-1 to TRBJ1-1; D gene ambiguous. From germline, CDR1 is SQVTM and CDR2 ANQGSEA. V was shortened by 1 base and J by 4 bases, with 10 bases between the two germline ends. The CDR3 has 13 residues. As DNA, the CDR3 is TGCAGCGTTGAAGTCGGACCAGGCACTGAAGCTTTCTTT. Translation: CSVEVGPGTEAFF.

CDR3 nucleotide sequence: TGTGCCAGCAGTGAGACTAGCGGGAGAGATACGCAGTATTTT. It is translated as CASSETSGRDTQYF. V usage is TRBV2 and J usage is TRBJ2-3; 12 bases fit TRBD2. V was pared by 3 bases and J by 5 bases, with 0 bases of the junction left unmatched. Per the germline V gene, CDR1 is SNHLY and CDR2 is FYNNEI. The CDR3 is made up of 14 amino acids.

V and J are TRBV28 and TRBJ1-6, with 8 bases that match TRBD1. The V gene's germline CDR1 is MDHEN and CDR2 SYDVKM. Trimming cost V 6 bases and J 8 bases; bases outside gene matches: 0. The CDR3 is 12 amino acids. Written as DNA, the CDR3 is TGTGCCAGCAGGACAGGGGATTCACCCCTCCACTTT. Its protein product is CASRTGDSPLHF.